The 22 T cell receptor beta chains listed next were all sequenced from one sample in a study of blood T cells in healthy people across ages. It was with a sample-barcoded 5' primer and a J-beta primer mix that a second PCR of roughly 7 to 12 cycles was run. TCRdb recomputed calls from the 5' RACE reads with MiXCR, one row per CDR3 protein. The sample lists some 940,000 distinct CDR3 sequences, just under 30% occurring once. This sample also appeared in a second study, on T cells of mothers and their children.

The sample taken for sequencing was blood. The receptors come from a woman aged 40-49 years in good health.

This clonotype was picked up many times. The chain uses TRBV20-1 and TRBJ2-3, with 9 bases that match TRBD2. J lost 2 bases, V lost 3 bases, and 9 bases had no gene match. The CDR3 is 16 amino acids. The V gene's germline CDR1 is DFQATT and CDR2 SNEGSKA (reference sequence). DNA of the CDR3: TGCAGTGCTAGTTTTGCGGGGGGGGTCGACACAGATACGCAGTATTTT. Protein: CSASFAGGVDTDTQYF.

The chain links TRBV20-1 to TRBJ2-4, with D tentatively TRBD2 (5 bases). The tail of the sequence fits TRBJ2-7 better, so the J call may be wrong. This CDR3 spans 13 amino acids. Germline loops: CDR1 DFQATT, CDR2 SNEGSKA (reference sequence). The CDR3 DNA sequence: TGCAGTGCTAGACTGTGGGGAGAGAACGAGCAGTACTTC. This encodes CSARLWGENEQYF.

The rearrangement uses TRBV5-1 and TRBJ1-5; tentative D call: TRBD1 (5 bases). The V end was cut by 0 bases, the J end by 2 bases, with 12 bases between. CDR1 is SGHRS and CDR2 is YFSETQ in the germline V gene. The CDR3 totals 16 residues. This CDR3 reads CASSLEGETGNQPQHF. CDR3 bases: TGCGCCAGCAGCTTGGAAGGGGAAACGGGCAATCAGCCCCAGCATTTT. Full variable domain (rest looked up from reference TRBV5-1 and TRBJ1-5): KAGVTQTPRYLIKTRGQQVTLSCSPISGHRSVSWYQQTPGQGLQFLFEYFSETQRNKGNFPGRFSGRQFSNSRSEMNVSTLELGDSALYLCASSLEGETGNQPQHFGDGTRLSIL.

V is TRBV7-2 and J is TRBJ1-4, with D maybe TRBD1 (5 bases). Between the trimmed V and J ends, which lost 1 base and 3 bases, there was a span of 9 bases. Per the germline V gene, CDR1 is SGHTA and CDR2 is FQGNSA. This CDR3 region has 15 residues. CDR3 residues: CASSLGGDSNEKLFF. CDR3 DNA sequence: TGTGCCAGCAGCTTAGGAGGGGACTCTAATGAAAAACTGTTTTTT.

The chain is built from TRBV27 and TRBJ1-2; 10 bases are a match to TRBD1. The CDR3 consists of 16 residues. From germline, CDR1 is MNHEY and CDR2 SMNVEV (reference sequence). V shed 6 bases, J shed 4 bases, and the junction held 11 bases outside the gene matches. The CDR3 protein is CASSRDRGKWAYGYTF. DNA for the CDR3: TGTGCCAGCAGCCGGGACAGGGGAAAGTGGGCCTATGGCTACACCTTC.

This sequence joins TRBV7-8 and TRBJ2-5, with D perhaps matching TRBD2 (6 bases). The J call may be mistaken, given a closer DNA end match to TRBJ2-7. Germline assignment: CDR1 SGHVS and CDR2 FQNEAQ. The CDR3 has 15 residues. The CDR3 DNA sequence: TGTGCCAGCAGCGTCCGGACGGACTACTGCTACGAGCAGTACTTC. Translated, it gives CASSVRTDYCYEQYF.

The chain links TRBV7-9 to TRBJ2-1; TRBD1 might be the D (6 bases). V was trimmed by 5 bases and J by 4 bases, leaving 15 bases between them. The length of the CDR3 is 15 residues. Per germline, CDR1 SEHNR and CDR2 FQNEAQ (reference sequence). The CDR3 nucleotides read TGTGCCAGCAGCGACGGGACAAGGGGTTACAATGAGCAGTTCTTC. It yields the protein CASSDGTRGYNEQFF.

V gene TRBV2 combines with J gene TRBJ1-1; D may be TRBD1 (5 bases). The CDR3 is 14 residues long. V was trimmed by 5 bases and J by 1 base, leaving 11 bases between them. Germline V gene sequence: CDR1 SNHLY, CDR2 FYNNEI. CDR3 coding DNA: TGTGCCAGCAGTCGGGACGGATCGAACACTGAAGCTTTCTTT. Translating it yields CASSRDGSNTEAFF. The complete variable domain, with remaining parts taken from reference TRBV2 and TRBJ1-1, reads EPEVTQTPSHQVTQMGQEVILRCVPISNHLYFYWYRQILGQKVEFLVSFYNNEISEKSEIFDDQFSVERPDGSNFTLKIRSTKLEDSAMYFCASSRDGSNTEAFFGQGTRLTVV.

For this clonotype: A clone one base away is much larger, so this may be a read error. The chain couples TRBV29-1 to TRBJ2-2, with D tentatively TRBD2 (7 bases). Germline lookup yields CDR1 SQVTM and CDR2 ANQGSEA. CDR3 length: 14 residues. CDR3 nucleotide sequence: TGCGGCGTGGAGGGGGGGAGCGGCACCGGGGAGCTGTTTTTT. It codes for CGVEGGSGTGELFF.

As regards this clonotype: This may be a read error: a much more frequent sequence differs by one nucleotide. The chain couples TRBV5-1 to TRBJ2-7, with TRBD1 matching over 10 bases. This CDR3 spans 15 amino acids. Germline V gene data show CDR1 as SGHRS and CDR2 as YFSETQ. The junction had 11 bases not matched to a gene; V was cut back by 4 bases and J by 7 bases. The CDR3 region has the DNA TGCGCCAGCAGCCATAGACAGGGGGCTGTGGGGGAGCAGTACTTC. It translates to CASSHRQGAVGEQYF.

This clonotype came up many times. In nucleotides, the CDR3 is TGTGCCAGCAGCCCATGGTTCAGCTCCTACAATGAGCAGTTCTTC. Translating it yields CASSPWFSSYNEQFF. The chain uses TRBV7-3 and TRBJ2-1; D is undetermined. The germline V gene has CDR1 SGHTA and CDR2 FQGTGA. V dropped 5 bases and J dropped 0 bases, with 11 bases sitting between them. CDR3 size: 15 residues. The variable domain in full, with the rest retrieved from reference TRBV7-3 and TRBJ2-1, is GAGVSQTPSNKVTEKGKYVELRCDPISGHTALYWYRQSLGQGPEFLIYFQGTGAADDSGLPNDRFFAVRPEGSVSTLKIQRTERGDSAVYLCASSPWFSSYNEQFFGPGTRLTVL.

V and J are TRBV29-1 and TRBJ2-7, with no clear D. Germline values: CDR1 SQVTM, CDR2 ANQGSEA. The ends were cut back, 4 bases at V and 2 bases at J, with 9 bases in the middle. This CDR3 has 12 residues. The CDR3 DNA reads as TGCAGCGTTGTCCCTACCACCTACGAGCAGTACTTC. Residues: CSVVPTTYEQYF.

This clonotype was observed a few times. One end of the junction is discordant with germline, which a read error may explain. The genes are TRBV29-1 and TRBJ2-5, with TRBD1 matching 9 bases. The germline gives CDR1 SQVTM, CDR2 ANQGSEA. The CDR3 has 15 amino acids. CDR3 sequence reads: CSVLGTGRDQEAQYF. The CDR3, as DNA: TGCAGCGTTCTTGGGACAGGGAGGGACCAAGAGGCCCAGTACTTC.

There are many counts of this clonotype. V usage is TRBV5-1 and J usage is TRBJ2-7; D not resolved. Trimming left V 0 bases short and J 4 bases short, with 8 bases between. This CDR3 spans 13 amino acids. Per germline, CDR1 SGHRS and CDR2 YFSETQ. The CDR3 sequence is CASSLEAAYEQYF. In DNA, the CDR3 is TGCGCCAGCAGCTTGGAGGCAGCTTACGAGCAGTACTTC.

This clonotype was observed a handful of times. V is TRBV27 and J is TRBJ2-1; 10 bases agree with TRBD2. With 7 bases clipped from V and 4 bases from J, the junction kept 10 bases outside the gene matches. The CDR3 loop spans 16 amino acids. Germline lookup yields CDR1 MNHEY and CDR2 SMNVEV (reference sequence). This chain's CDR3 is CASNKGSGGAYNEQFF. The CDR3 DNA reads as TGTGCCAGCAATAAGGGGAGCGGGGGGGCGTACAATGAGCAGTTCTTC.

As to this clonotype: A read error may explain this, as a much larger clone is one base away. The genes are TRBV4-1 and TRBJ1-2; a possible D gene is TRBD1 (5 bases). With 1 base removed from V and 4 bases from J, the gap between germline ends came to 13 bases. The CDR3 spans 15 residues. Germline CDR1 reads MGHRA; CDR2 reads YSYEKL. CDR3 amino acids: CASSQGATGGYGYTF. CDR3 nucleotide sequence: TGCGCCAGCAGCCAAGGGGCTACAGGTGGCTATGGCTACACCTTC.

This clonotype was detected a few times. The chain uses TRBV4-2 and TRBJ2-3, with D possibly being TRBD2 (5 bases). Per the germline V gene, CDR1 is LGHNA and CDR2 is YNFKEQ. V was clipped by 0 bases and J by 6 bases, with 7 bases between them. This CDR3 region has 13 residues. CDR3 in DNA: TGTGCCAGCAGCCAAGAGGAGCGGGATACGCAGTATTTT. Its protein product is CASSQEERDTQYF.

The chain combines TRBV14 with TRBJ2-3; D not resolved. The CDR3 totals 15 residues. The germline V gene has CDR1 SGHDN and CDR2 FVKESK. The ends were cut back, 0 bases at V and 4 bases at J, with 11 bases in the middle. DNA of the CDR3: TGTGCCAGCAGCCAAGATTGGGCAGCTTCAGATACGCAGTATTTT. This codes for CASSQDWAASDTQYF.

This clonotype appeared a few times. J is TRBJ2-2 and V is TRBV7-9, with a tentative D call TRBD2 (6 bases). The CDR3 has 18 amino acids. V shed 1 base and J shed 5 bases, with 20 bases lying between them. Germline CDR1 reads SEHNR; CDR2 reads FQNEAQ (reference sequence). CDR3 loop: CASSLGGAHYSGTGELFF. CDR3 nucleotide sequence: TGTGCCAGCAGCTTAGGAGGAGCCCATTACAGCGGGACCGGGGAGCTGTTTTTT. Based on the CDR3 plus reference TRBV7-9 and TRBJ2-2, the full variable domain is DTGVSQNPRHKITKRGQNVTFRCDPISEHNRLYWYRQTLGQGPEFLTYFQNEAQLEKSRLLSDRFSAERPKGSFSTLEIQRTEQGDSAMYLCASSLGGAHYSGTGELFFGEGSRLTVL.

V usage is TRBV28 and J usage is TRBJ1-2; D ambiguous. The length of the CDR3 is 11 residues. Per germline, CDR1 MDHEN and CDR2 SYDVKM. The ends were cut back, 8 bases at V and 8 bases at J, with 12 bases in the middle. The CDR3 reads CASSESRGYTF. In nucleotides, the CDR3 is TGTGCCAGCTCTGAGTCGAGGGGCTACACCTTC.

With regard to this clonotype: This sequence may be a read error, since a much larger clone differs from it by one base. CDR3 sequence (DNA): TGTGCCAGCAGCCTCAACTACCAGGGGAGGGACGAGCAGTACTTC. This sequence encodes CASSLNYQGRDEQYF. The rearrangement uses TRBV12-3 or TRBV12-4 and TRBJ2-5; a weak D match, TRBD2 (7 bases). The J call may be in error: the DNA end matches TRBJ2-7 better. The CDR3 consists of 15 residues.

This clonotype came up a few times. The DNA of the CDR3 is TGTGCCAGCAGCGTACTTCCGGCGAACACTGAAGCTTTCTTT. This codes for CASSVLPANTEAFF. The chain combines TRBV9 with TRBJ1-1; D gene uncertain. Germline CDR1 reads SGDLS; CDR2 reads YYNGEE. The V end was cut by 1 base, the J end by 1 base, with 8 bases between. This CDR3 contains 14 residues. The complete variable domain, with remaining parts taken from reference TRBV9 and TRBJ1-1, reads DSGVTQTPKHLITATGQRVTLRCSPRSGDLSVYWYQQSLDQGLQFLIQYYNGEERAKGNILERFSAQQFPDLHSELNLSSLELGDSALYFCASSVLPANTEAFFGQGTRLTVV.